This T cell receptor beta chain originates from a study of T-cell memory formation after mild COVID-19. Via MiXCR, TCRdb re-called the 5' RACE reads, giving one row per CDR3 protein. Of 250,000 to 300,000 distinct CDR3 sequences detected, about a sixth appear once; the ten largest clones hold roughly 24%. Between the trimmed V and J ends, which lost 3 bases and 1 base, there was a span of 19 bases. Germline-derived CDR1 and CDR2 are LGHNA and YSLEER. The CDR3 runs to 17 residues. This clonotype was detected only a few times. This TCR was recovered from a man between 18 and 35 years old who had mild COVID-19 (a few samples of this study predate the infection). Cell type and time point are not known. This chain uses TRBV4-3 with TRBJ2-7; D is possibly TRBD2 (5 bases). Sequenced input: PBMCs or a T cell subset sorted from them (not recorded which). CDR3 coding DNA: TGCGCCAGCAGCCAGAGGAGGCCGCGCCTAGATTCCTACGAGCAGTACGTC. Translation: CASSQRRPRLDSYEQYV.